This T cell receptor beta chain came from a study of T cells in localized non-small cell lung cancer. Points from the study as a whole: Appearing in adjacent lung were a median approximately 60 of the top 100 tumor clones. Uninvolved adjacent lung showed the highest T cell clonality, exceeding tumor. Blood T cell density predicted longer survival; adjacent-lung clonality, shorter.

To note about this clone: What it binds is unknown.

TCRdb keeps only in-frame clones here, not all; method: immunoSEQ multiplex PCR. The repertoire has 78,000 or so clones, almost 85% of them found once; the top ten carry approximately 2.5%. V dropped 7 bases and J dropped 3 bases, with 22 bases sitting between them. The length of the CDR3 is 17 residues. Germline-derived CDR1 and CDR2 are MDHEN and SYDVKM. The clonotype originates from a man between 40 and 69 years old with stage I lung adenocarcinoma. The gene calls are TRBV28 and TRBJ2-1, with a weak D call TRBD2 (7 bases). The material sequenced was peripheral blood, taken before any cancer treatment. CDR3 residues: CASTPLGGGAHYNEQFF. In nucleotides, the CDR3 is TGTGCCAGCACACCTCTAGGGGGGGGAGCTCACTACAATGAGCAGTTCTTC. Combining the CDR3 with reference TRBV28 and TRBJ2-1 gives the whole variable domain DVKVTQSSRYLVKRTGEKVFLECVQDMDHENMFWYRQDPGLGLRLIYFSYDVKMKEKGDIPEGYSVSREKKERFSLILESASTNQTSMYLCASTPLGGGAHYNEQFFGPGTRLTVL.